This T cell receptor (beta chain) was recorded in a study of T cells after yellow fever vaccination. MiXCR, run by TCRdb on the 5' RACE reads, gives a single entry per CDR3 protein. The profile covers about 580,000 distinct CDR3 sequences, with roughly a sixth appearing a single time and 17% taken by the ten largest. General study findings and limits: Clones from primary vaccination mostly reappeared after the booster (approximately 96% CD4, about 88% CD8).

Germline V gene sequence: CDR1 LGHNA, CDR2 YNFKEQ. Between the trimmed V and J ends, which lost 0 bases and 1 base, there was a span of 5 bases. The CDR3 is 14 amino acids. With regard to this clonotype: The antigen is unknown.

This clonotype was obtained from a young man who received the YFV17D yellow fever vaccine. Sequencing used PBMCs, obtained 5 days after the first yellow fever vaccination. This chain uses TRBV4-2 with TRBJ2-3, with D possibly TRBD1 on 5 matching bases. CDR3 protein: CASSQETGTDTQYF. For the CDR3, the DNA is TGTGCCAGCAGCCAAGAGACAGGCACAGATACGCAGTATTTT.